The present T cell receptor (beta chain) was sequenced within a study of CD8+ T cells in alopecia areata. Points from the study as a whole: Relative to mice, TCR sharing across patients was less clear, a difference possibly HLA-related. Many expanded lesional clones remained in scalp and blood on tofacitinib.

Treatment reported: oral pan-JAK inhibitor, 5-10 mg twice daily. From alopecia areata patients, lesional scalp punch biopsies and peripheral blood were collected. Cell sorting on a FACSAria was used to separate CD4+ and CD8+ T cells from the PBMCs. This clone was observed a few times. The target antigen is unknown. Extracted from the samples, RNA was reverse transcribed into cDNA to serve as the sequencing template. Sequencing was performed with immunoSEQ multiplex PCR; in TCRdb, only in-frame clones are kept and a portion is missing. The table shows about 190,000 clones, with roughly three fifths occurring only once. This specimen consisted of CD4+ T cells sorted from blood, obtained at week 4, from a patient treated with tofacitinib. This TCR was sampled from a human donor with alopecia areata.

CDR3 protein: CASSLSVSSGPFGETQYF. CDR3 bases: TGTGCCAGCAGCTTATCTGTGTCTAGCGGCCCGTTTGGAGAGACCCAGTACTTC. The chain carries TRBV7-6 and TRBJ2-5; 7 bases line up with TRBD2. The V and J ends lost 2 bases and 4 bases, in that order; junction bases with no gene match: 16. Germline loops: CDR1 SGHVS, CDR2 FNYEAQ. The CDR3 is 18 amino acids.